The 9 T cell receptor beta chains presented below share a single source sample, sequenced in a study of blood T cells in healthy people across ages. The second PCR ran about 6 to 12 cycles with a sample-barcoded 5' primer and J-beta primers. TCRdb independently ran MiXCR on the 5' RACE reads; one entry per CDR3 protein. This table has around 1.5 million distinct CDR3 sequences, around 35% appearing once. Material: blood. The receptors derive from a young woman in good health.

This rearrangement joins TRBV5-1 to TRBJ2-5; 9 nucleotides agree with TRBD2. The length of the CDR3 is 16 residues. Germline V gene lookup returns CDR1 SGHRS and CDR2 YFSETQ. Trimming at V came to 1 base and at J to 0 bases, leaving 4 bases not matched to a gene. The DNA for the CDR3 is TGCGCCAGCAGCTTGAATGGCGGGAGGGACCAAGAGACCCAGTACTTC. Protein product: CASSLNGGRDQETQYF.

This clonotype turned up a few times. V usage is TRBV15 and J usage is TRBJ2-7, with D perhaps assigned TRBD1 or TRBD2 (5 bases each). Germline values: CDR1 LNHNV, CDR2 YYDKDF (reference sequence). V was clipped by 0 bases and J by 10 bases, with 19 bases between them. The CDR3 loop spans 15 amino acids. The CDR3 spells CATSRDLGQGEAQYF. The CDR3 region has the DNA TGTGCCACCAGCAGAGATCTGGGGCAGGGAGAGGCCCAGTACTTC.

The V call is TRBV7-9, the J call TRBJ2-3; TRBD2 matches 7 bases. Germline V lookup: CDR1 SEHNR, CDR2 FQNEAQ (reference sequence). Trimming at V came to 5 bases and at J to 0 bases, leaving 14 bases not matched to a gene. There are 18 residues in the CDR3. CDR3 loop: CASSPLGFGGGSTDTQYF. CDR3 DNA sequence: TGTGCCAGCAGCCCTCTCGGGTTTGGCGGGGGAAGCACAGATACGCAGTATTTT.

This rearrangement joins TRBV3-1 to TRBJ1-2; possibly TRBD1 for D (5 bases). Germline V gives CDR1 LGHDT, CDR2 YNNKEL (reference sequence). Deletions cut 1 base from V and 2 bases from J, with 14 bases between. The length of the CDR3 is 16 residues. The CDR3 coding sequence is TGTGCCAGCAGCCAAGTCTACCAAGGGGACAACTATGGCTACACCTTC. This gives the protein CASSQVYQGDNYGYTF.

The CDR3 sequence is CASSYLGQAYEQYF. DNA for the CDR3: TGTGCCAGCAGTTACTTGGGACAAGCCTACGAGCAGTACTTC. The chain couples TRBV28 to TRBJ2-5; D is possibly TRBD1 (6 bases). The J call may be faulty, since TRBJ2-7 better matches the DNA end. CDR1 and CDR2 (germline): MDHEN, SYDVKM. This CDR3 region has 14 residues.

The rearrangement uses TRBV6-6 and TRBJ2-7; a possible D gene is TRBD1 (7 bases). V was shortened by 7 bases and J by 6 bases, with 13 bases between the two germline ends. The CDR3 contains 12 residues. Germline lookup yields CDR1 MNHNY and CDR2 SVGAGI (reference sequence). The CDR3, as DNA: TGTGCCAGCACCCAGGGGGGCCTCGAGCAGTACTTC. Translated: CASTQGGLEQYF.

This clonotype was seen only a few times. The rearrangement links TRBV10-3 to TRBJ2-1; 13 bases line up with TRBD2. CDR3 length equals 21 residues. With V trimmed by 3 bases and J by 5 bases, 19 bases remained unmatched. The germline V gene encodes CDR1 ENHRY and CDR2 SYGVKD. CDR3 DNA: TGTGCCATCAGTGACCTACCGGGACAGCAGACTAGCGGGAGGCTCGACAATGAGCAGTTCTTC. As protein: CAISDLPGQQTSGRLDNEQFF.

CDR3 DNA sequence: TGTGCCAGCAGCGGGCGCGCGTCCGATCTAAGGGGGCGTGGTTACACCTTC. It translates to CASSGRASDLRGRGYTF. The V and J genes are TRBV9 and TRBJ1-2; TRBD1 agrees at 7 bases. The ends lost 3 bases at V and 11 bases at J; junction bases unmatched: 22. CDR3 size: 17 residues. Germline loops: CDR1 SGDLS, CDR2 YYNGEE.

There are a few counts of this clonotype. The chain employs TRBV5-1 and TRBJ2-1; a weak D match, TRBD2 (5 bases). The CDR3 is 16 amino acids. The V end was cut by 4 bases, the J end by 2 bases, with 16 bases between. The germline CDR1 and CDR2 sequences are SGHRS and YFSETQ. The CDR3 sequence is CASSPLSGSTYNEQFF. The CDR3 nucleotides read TGCGCCAGCAGCCCCTTAAGCGGTTCAACCTACAATGAGCAGTTCTTC.